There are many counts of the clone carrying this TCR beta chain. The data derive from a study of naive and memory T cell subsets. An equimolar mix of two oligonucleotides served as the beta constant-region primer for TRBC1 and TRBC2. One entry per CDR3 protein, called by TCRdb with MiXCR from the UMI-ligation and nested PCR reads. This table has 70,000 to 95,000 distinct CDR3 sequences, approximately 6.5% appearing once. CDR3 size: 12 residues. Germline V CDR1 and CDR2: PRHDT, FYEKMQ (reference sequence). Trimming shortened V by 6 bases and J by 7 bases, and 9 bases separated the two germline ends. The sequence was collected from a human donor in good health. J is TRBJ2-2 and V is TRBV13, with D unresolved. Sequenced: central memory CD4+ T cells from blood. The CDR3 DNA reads TGTGCCAGCAGAATTTCAGGCGGGGAGCTGTTTTTT. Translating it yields CASRISGGELFF.